This T cell receptor beta chain was sequenced for a study of T cell responses to AZD1222 COVID-19 vaccine. Study summary: Second doses that came at about 4 or about 12 weeks were put together.

Method: immunoSEQ multiplex PCR; TCRdb's copy keeps in-frame clones and lacks some. Among some 160,000 clones listed, 80% to 95% were seen once. The germline CDR1 and CDR2 sequences are KGHDR and SFDVKD. The CDR3 covers 12 residues. Trimming took off 3 bases at V and 7 bases at J, with 9 bases between the two ends. A word on this clone: The antigen is undetermined.

Findings of the study overall: A mostly white British donor set with more females was recruited, and clonal diversity was possibly underestimated.

This TCR came from an adult in good health. This material consisted of peripheral blood, taken on day 0 of AZD1222 vaccination. This chain joins TRBV24-1 and TRBJ2-7; no firm D call. The CDR3 is CATSDTVGEQYF. CDR3 coding DNA: TGTGCCACCAGTGATACGGTTGGGGAGCAGTACTTC.